A single sample gave rise to the 21 T cell receptor beta chains below, sequenced in a study of spatial heterogeneity in lung cancer. Their cognate antigens are unknown. Time point in this sample: sample taken at primary tumor resection. TCRdb reprocessed the 5' RACE reads with MiXCR, giving one entry per CDR3 protein. The repertoire holds around 5,000 distinct CDR3 sequences, around 13% seen once, with roughly a tenth in the top ten. Study outcomes and limitations: Tracking of tumor mutation counts was seen in expanded intratumoral alpha and beta TCR counts.

Here the sequenced sample was lung tumor tissue, taken at surgery. These TCRs come from a female donor with early-stage non-small cell lung cancer.

In this sample, this clonotype is medium-sized. The chain recombines TRBV6-5 with TRBJ2-3; TRBD2 matches 13 bases. CDR1 is MNHEY and CDR2 is SVGAGI in the germline V gene. Unmatched junction bases numbered 6, after V lost 6 bases and J lost 0 bases. The CDR3 is 17 residues long. The CDR3 DNA follows: TGTGCCAGCAGATGGACTAGCGGGGGAGTTAGCACAGATACGCAGTATTTT. Translated, it gives CASRWTSGGVSTDTQYF.

This clonotype is medium-sized in the sample. This chain uses TRBV2 with TRBJ2-1; D is unclear. V was cut by 8 bases and J by 10 bases, with 9 bases left in between. This CDR3 comprises 10 residues. The V gene's germline CDR1 is SNHLY and CDR2 FYNNEI. The CDR3 DNA reads as TGTGCCAGCGATGAACGGGAGCAGTTCTTC. Amino acids: CASDEREQFF.

By share, this clonotype counts as medium-sized. V is TRBV20-1 and J is TRBJ1-3; D is ambiguous. Deletions cut 5 bases from V and 0 bases from J, with 14 bases between. The CDR3 runs 15 residues. Germline V gene sequence: CDR1 DFQATT, CDR2 SNEGSKA (reference sequence). The CDR3, as DNA: TGCAGTGCTGGCGAGGGTTCTAGCTCTGGAAACACCATATATTTT. This codes for CSAGEGSSSGNTIYF.

By share, this clonotype counts as medium-sized (0.01 to 0.1%). The genes are TRBV30 and TRBJ1-6, with D possibly matching TRBD1 (5 bases). V lost 1 base and J lost 6, with 10 bases in between. In germline, CDR1 is GTSNPN, CDR2 SVGIG (reference sequence). This CDR3 spans 14 amino acids. CDR3 region: CAWSAGQGNSPLHF. CDR3 DNA sequence: TGTGCCTGGAGTGCCGGGCAGGGTAATTCACCCCTCCACTTT.

The sample holds many counts of this clonotype. This chain connects TRBV12-3 or TRBV12-4 to TRBJ1-3; D is unresolved. The CDR3 extends over 15 amino acids. The V end lost 3 bases, the J end lost 1 base, and 10 bases lay between the germline ends. The CDR3 spells CASSLKSVSGNTIYF. The CDR3 DNA reads TGTGCCAGCAGTTTGAAGAGCGTTTCTGGAAACACCATATATTTT.

This clonotype was counted at least ten times. The gene calls are TRBV6-1 and TRBJ2-6, with 8 bases lining up with TRBD1. The germline V gene encodes CDR1 MNHNS and CDR2 SASEGT. The length of the CDR3 is 15 residues. V trimming: 8 bases; J trimming: 0 bases; junction bases outside the gene matches: 3. CDR3 protein: CASLTGGSGANVLTF. The CDR3 DNA reads as TGTGCCAGCTTAACAGGGGGCTCTGGGGCCAACGTCCTGACTTTC.

The count of this clonotype is one. The V call is TRBV7-4, the J call TRBJ2-7; 9 nucleotides match TRBD2. The V segment lost 1 base and the J segment 3 bases; nucleotides outside the gene matches: 7. The CDR3 is 16 residues long. Germline V gene sequence: CDR1 SGHVT, CDR2 SQSDAQ. CDR3 in DNA: TGTGCCAGCAGCTTAGATCTAGCGGGGTCCCACTACGAGCAGTACTTC. It encodes CASSLDLAGSHYEQYF.

The chain links TRBV13 to TRBJ1-1; TRBD1 is a possible D gene (6 bases). V gave up 5 bases and J gave up 1 base, with 11 bases separating them. The CDR3 spans 14 residues. The germline V gene encodes CDR1 PRHDT and CDR2 FYEKMQ (reference sequence). The CDR3 DNA reads as TGTGCCAGCAGCCTGGGACACCAGAACACTGAAGCTTTCTTT. Amino acid sequence: CASSLGHQNTEAFF.

This clonotype was seen at least ten times. The chain has TRBV5-1 and TRBJ2-7, with D maybe TRBD2 (5 bases). This CDR3 is built from 13 residues. Trimming took 4 bases from V and 5 from J, leaving 13 bases between them. Germline V gene lookup returns CDR1 SGHRS and CDR2 YFSETQ. The CDR3 nucleotides read TGCGCCAGCAGCCAAGGACCTAGCAACGAGCAGTACTTC. Its translation: CASSQGPSNEQYF.

This clonotype qualifies as medium-sized. The chain joins TRBV10-3 to TRBJ1-2, with D unresolved. Per germline, CDR1 ENHRY and CDR2 SYGVKD. There are 11 residues in the CDR3. V was clipped by 3 bases and J by 4 bases, with 3 bases between them. This CDR3 reads CAISDLYGYTF. The CDR3 bases are TGTGCCATCAGTGACCTCTATGGCTACACCTTC.

By sample fraction, this clonotype is medium-sized (0.01 to 0.1%). V is TRBV2 and J is TRBJ2-1, with D unclear. This CDR3 comprises 11 residues. V lost 7 bases and J 7 bases, leaving 8 bases between the germline ends. Per the germline V gene, CDR1 is SNHLY and CDR2 is FYNNEI. The DNA for the CDR3 is TGTGCCAGCACCAGAAGAAATGAGCAGTTCTTC. It translates to CASTRRNEQFF. Combining the CDR3 with reference TRBV2 and TRBJ2-1 gives the whole variable domain EPEVTQTPSHQVTQMGQEVILRCVPISNHLYFYWYRQILGQKVEFLVSFYNNEISEKSEIFDDQFSVERPDGSNFTLKIRSTKLEDSAMYFCASTRRNEQFFGPGTRLTVL.

This clonotype is labeled medium-sized (0.01 to 0.1%). The chain carries TRBV10-2 and TRBJ2-2; a possible D gene is TRBD1 (5 bases). V was trimmed by 0 bases and J by 7 bases, leaving 6 bases between them. The germline CDR1 and CDR2 sequences are WSHSY and SAAADI. This CDR3 spans 13 amino acids. Here the CDR3 reads CASSESTGGELFF. The CDR3 DNA is TGCGCCAGCAGTGAGTCTACAGGCGGGGAGCTGTTTTTT.

CDR3 loop: CASSFAARGNSLDTQYF. The CDR3 DNA reads TGTGCCAGCAGCTTCGCCGCCAGGGGTAACTCACTAGATACGCAGTATTTT. The chain carries TRBV7-2 and TRBJ2-3, with D perhaps matching TRBD1 (6 bases). Germline V lookup: CDR1 SGHTA, CDR2 FQGNSA. The CDR3 is 17 amino acids. V was pared by 3 bases and J by 5 bases, with 21 bases between.

This rearrangement joins TRBV3-1 to TRBJ1-2, with D uncertain. This CDR3 region has 13 residues. Germline assignment: CDR1 LGHDT and CDR2 YNNKEL (reference sequence). Trimming shortened V by 5 bases and J by 6 bases, and 13 bases separated the two germline ends. CDR3 loop: CASSTLRGNGYTF. The CDR3 nucleotides read TGTGCCAGCAGCACCCTCCGAGGGAATGGCTACACCTTC.

This clonotype rates as medium-sized. V usage is TRBV6-1 and J usage is TRBJ1-5, with a possible D match to TRBD1 (6 bases). Germline CDR1 and CDR2: MNHNS and SASEGT. Deletions cut 4 bases from V and 6 bases from J, with 13 bases between. The length of the CDR3 is 14 residues. In DNA form, the CDR3 reads TGTGCCAGCAGTGCTTTGGACAGTGGTCAGCCCCAGCATTTT. It codes for CASSALDSGQPQHF.

This clonotype qualifies as medium-sized (0.01 to 0.1%). The rearrangement links TRBV3-1 to TRBJ1-1, with D perhaps matching TRBD1 (5 bases). Trimming took off 4 bases at V and 5 bases at J, with 14 bases between the two ends. This CDR3 has 14 amino acids. CDR1 LGHDT and CDR2 YNNKEL come from the germline V gene (reference sequence). CDR3 sequence reads: CASSPGPGGTEAFF. CDR3 nucleotide sequence: TGTGCCAGCAGCCCGGGACCCGGAGGGACTGAAGCTTTCTTT.

In this sample, this clonotype is medium-sized (0.01 to 0.1%). The chain carries TRBV19 and TRBJ2-4; TRBD2 is a possible D gene (5 bases). The V and J ends lost 6 bases and 4 bases respectively, with 10 bases between them. In germline, CDR1 is LNHDA, CDR2 SQIVND (reference sequence). CDR3 length equals 13 residues. The DNA for the CDR3 is TGTGCCAGTAGGGAGGCAGCAAAAAACATTCAGTACTTC. Translation: CASREAAKNIQYF.

The V and J genes are TRBV7-8 and TRBJ1-5, with 7 positions matching TRBD1. The J segment lost 6 bases and the V segment lost 2 bases, leaving 4 bases of the junction unmatched. From germline, CDR1 is SGHVS and CDR2 FQNEAQ. The CDR3 totals 14 residues. The CDR3 bases are TGTGCCAGCAGCTTACGGACAGGCCCTCAGCCCCAGCATTTT. Translation: CASSLRTGPQPQHF.

This clonotype is labeled medium-sized. The chain employs TRBV29-1 and TRBJ1-1; possibly TRBD1 for D (6 bases). This CDR3 is 13 amino acids long. V was cut by 4 bases and J by 4 bases, with 13 bases left in between. Germline values: CDR1 SQVTM, CDR2 ANQGSEA. Here the CDR3 DNA reads TGCAGCGTTGCTGAACAGGGAATCACTGAAGCTTTCTTT. This gives the protein CSVAEQGITEAFF. The full variable domain, its missing parts supplied by reference TRBV29-1 and TRBJ1-1, is SAVISQKPSRDICQRGTSLTIQCQVDSQVTMMFWYRQQPGQSLTLIATANQGSEATYESGFVIDKFPISRPNLTFSTLTVSNMSPEDSSIYLCSVAEQGITEAFFGQGTRLTVV.

This clonotype qualifies as medium-sized. The chain carries TRBV2 and TRBJ2-5, with 8 bases matching TRBD1. Germline V lookup: CDR1 SNHLY, CDR2 FYNNEI. The trim removed 5 bases at V and 5 bases at J, leaving 7 bases unmatched. The CDR3 has 14 amino acids. CDR3 nucleotides: TGTGCCAGCAGTCCCGGACAGGGATATGAGACCCAGTACTTC. Translating gives CASSPGQGYETQYF. Based on the CDR3 plus reference TRBV2 and TRBJ2-5, the full variable domain is EPEVTQTPSHQVTQMGQEVILRCVPISNHLYFYWYRQILGQKVEFLVSFYNNEISEKSEIFDDQFSVERPDGSNFTLKIRSTKLEDSAMYFCASSPGQGYETQYFGPGTRLLVL.

This clonotype is medium-sized (0.01 to 0.1%). The chain combines TRBV27 with TRBJ2-5; TRBD1 matches at 10 bases. The CDR3 runs 16 residues. Per the germline V gene, CDR1 is MNHEY and CDR2 is SMNVEV (reference sequence). The trim removed 7 bases at V and 6 bases at J, leaving 14 bases unmatched. The DNA for the CDR3 is TGTGCCAGCAAAGACCCAGCGACAGGGGGCGCGAAGACCCAGTACTTC. Protein product: CASKDPATGGAKTQYF.